This TCR beta chain was found in a study of T cells after yellow fever vaccination. Regarding the study as a whole: Most clones from primary vaccination resurfaced after the booster (around 95% CD4, approximately 87% CD8).

The V gene's germline CDR1 is SGHRS and CDR2 YFSETQ. This CDR3 is built from 14 residues. V was cut by 1 base and J by 4 bases, with 11 bases left in between. The study made its TCR cDNA through 5'RACE template switching. That step introduced a universal primer site along with UMIs. Using its own MiXCR run on the 5' RACE reads, TCRdb lists one record per CDR3 protein. The repertoire includes around 530,000 distinct CDR3 sequences, roughly 17% of them detected once, and roughly 17% sits in the top ten. This clonotype was seen a few times. Its antigen is still unknown. The chain recombines TRBV5-1 with TRBJ2-5; no clear D gene. The input for sequencing was PBMCs, taken around 5 days after the first yellow fever vaccination. The receptor was derived from a man between 18 and 29 years old who received the YFV17D yellow fever vaccine. The CDR3: CASSLWDWGETQYF. For the CDR3, the DNA is TGCGCCAGCAGCTTGTGGGATTGGGGAGAGACCCAGTACTTC. Complete variable domain (other parts from reference TRBV5-1 and TRBJ2-5): KAGVTQTPRYLIKTRGQQVTLSCSPISGHRSVSWYQQTPGQGLQFLFEYFSETQRNKGNFPGRFSGRQFSNSRSEMNVSTLELGDSALYLCASSLWDWGETQYFGPGTRLLVL.